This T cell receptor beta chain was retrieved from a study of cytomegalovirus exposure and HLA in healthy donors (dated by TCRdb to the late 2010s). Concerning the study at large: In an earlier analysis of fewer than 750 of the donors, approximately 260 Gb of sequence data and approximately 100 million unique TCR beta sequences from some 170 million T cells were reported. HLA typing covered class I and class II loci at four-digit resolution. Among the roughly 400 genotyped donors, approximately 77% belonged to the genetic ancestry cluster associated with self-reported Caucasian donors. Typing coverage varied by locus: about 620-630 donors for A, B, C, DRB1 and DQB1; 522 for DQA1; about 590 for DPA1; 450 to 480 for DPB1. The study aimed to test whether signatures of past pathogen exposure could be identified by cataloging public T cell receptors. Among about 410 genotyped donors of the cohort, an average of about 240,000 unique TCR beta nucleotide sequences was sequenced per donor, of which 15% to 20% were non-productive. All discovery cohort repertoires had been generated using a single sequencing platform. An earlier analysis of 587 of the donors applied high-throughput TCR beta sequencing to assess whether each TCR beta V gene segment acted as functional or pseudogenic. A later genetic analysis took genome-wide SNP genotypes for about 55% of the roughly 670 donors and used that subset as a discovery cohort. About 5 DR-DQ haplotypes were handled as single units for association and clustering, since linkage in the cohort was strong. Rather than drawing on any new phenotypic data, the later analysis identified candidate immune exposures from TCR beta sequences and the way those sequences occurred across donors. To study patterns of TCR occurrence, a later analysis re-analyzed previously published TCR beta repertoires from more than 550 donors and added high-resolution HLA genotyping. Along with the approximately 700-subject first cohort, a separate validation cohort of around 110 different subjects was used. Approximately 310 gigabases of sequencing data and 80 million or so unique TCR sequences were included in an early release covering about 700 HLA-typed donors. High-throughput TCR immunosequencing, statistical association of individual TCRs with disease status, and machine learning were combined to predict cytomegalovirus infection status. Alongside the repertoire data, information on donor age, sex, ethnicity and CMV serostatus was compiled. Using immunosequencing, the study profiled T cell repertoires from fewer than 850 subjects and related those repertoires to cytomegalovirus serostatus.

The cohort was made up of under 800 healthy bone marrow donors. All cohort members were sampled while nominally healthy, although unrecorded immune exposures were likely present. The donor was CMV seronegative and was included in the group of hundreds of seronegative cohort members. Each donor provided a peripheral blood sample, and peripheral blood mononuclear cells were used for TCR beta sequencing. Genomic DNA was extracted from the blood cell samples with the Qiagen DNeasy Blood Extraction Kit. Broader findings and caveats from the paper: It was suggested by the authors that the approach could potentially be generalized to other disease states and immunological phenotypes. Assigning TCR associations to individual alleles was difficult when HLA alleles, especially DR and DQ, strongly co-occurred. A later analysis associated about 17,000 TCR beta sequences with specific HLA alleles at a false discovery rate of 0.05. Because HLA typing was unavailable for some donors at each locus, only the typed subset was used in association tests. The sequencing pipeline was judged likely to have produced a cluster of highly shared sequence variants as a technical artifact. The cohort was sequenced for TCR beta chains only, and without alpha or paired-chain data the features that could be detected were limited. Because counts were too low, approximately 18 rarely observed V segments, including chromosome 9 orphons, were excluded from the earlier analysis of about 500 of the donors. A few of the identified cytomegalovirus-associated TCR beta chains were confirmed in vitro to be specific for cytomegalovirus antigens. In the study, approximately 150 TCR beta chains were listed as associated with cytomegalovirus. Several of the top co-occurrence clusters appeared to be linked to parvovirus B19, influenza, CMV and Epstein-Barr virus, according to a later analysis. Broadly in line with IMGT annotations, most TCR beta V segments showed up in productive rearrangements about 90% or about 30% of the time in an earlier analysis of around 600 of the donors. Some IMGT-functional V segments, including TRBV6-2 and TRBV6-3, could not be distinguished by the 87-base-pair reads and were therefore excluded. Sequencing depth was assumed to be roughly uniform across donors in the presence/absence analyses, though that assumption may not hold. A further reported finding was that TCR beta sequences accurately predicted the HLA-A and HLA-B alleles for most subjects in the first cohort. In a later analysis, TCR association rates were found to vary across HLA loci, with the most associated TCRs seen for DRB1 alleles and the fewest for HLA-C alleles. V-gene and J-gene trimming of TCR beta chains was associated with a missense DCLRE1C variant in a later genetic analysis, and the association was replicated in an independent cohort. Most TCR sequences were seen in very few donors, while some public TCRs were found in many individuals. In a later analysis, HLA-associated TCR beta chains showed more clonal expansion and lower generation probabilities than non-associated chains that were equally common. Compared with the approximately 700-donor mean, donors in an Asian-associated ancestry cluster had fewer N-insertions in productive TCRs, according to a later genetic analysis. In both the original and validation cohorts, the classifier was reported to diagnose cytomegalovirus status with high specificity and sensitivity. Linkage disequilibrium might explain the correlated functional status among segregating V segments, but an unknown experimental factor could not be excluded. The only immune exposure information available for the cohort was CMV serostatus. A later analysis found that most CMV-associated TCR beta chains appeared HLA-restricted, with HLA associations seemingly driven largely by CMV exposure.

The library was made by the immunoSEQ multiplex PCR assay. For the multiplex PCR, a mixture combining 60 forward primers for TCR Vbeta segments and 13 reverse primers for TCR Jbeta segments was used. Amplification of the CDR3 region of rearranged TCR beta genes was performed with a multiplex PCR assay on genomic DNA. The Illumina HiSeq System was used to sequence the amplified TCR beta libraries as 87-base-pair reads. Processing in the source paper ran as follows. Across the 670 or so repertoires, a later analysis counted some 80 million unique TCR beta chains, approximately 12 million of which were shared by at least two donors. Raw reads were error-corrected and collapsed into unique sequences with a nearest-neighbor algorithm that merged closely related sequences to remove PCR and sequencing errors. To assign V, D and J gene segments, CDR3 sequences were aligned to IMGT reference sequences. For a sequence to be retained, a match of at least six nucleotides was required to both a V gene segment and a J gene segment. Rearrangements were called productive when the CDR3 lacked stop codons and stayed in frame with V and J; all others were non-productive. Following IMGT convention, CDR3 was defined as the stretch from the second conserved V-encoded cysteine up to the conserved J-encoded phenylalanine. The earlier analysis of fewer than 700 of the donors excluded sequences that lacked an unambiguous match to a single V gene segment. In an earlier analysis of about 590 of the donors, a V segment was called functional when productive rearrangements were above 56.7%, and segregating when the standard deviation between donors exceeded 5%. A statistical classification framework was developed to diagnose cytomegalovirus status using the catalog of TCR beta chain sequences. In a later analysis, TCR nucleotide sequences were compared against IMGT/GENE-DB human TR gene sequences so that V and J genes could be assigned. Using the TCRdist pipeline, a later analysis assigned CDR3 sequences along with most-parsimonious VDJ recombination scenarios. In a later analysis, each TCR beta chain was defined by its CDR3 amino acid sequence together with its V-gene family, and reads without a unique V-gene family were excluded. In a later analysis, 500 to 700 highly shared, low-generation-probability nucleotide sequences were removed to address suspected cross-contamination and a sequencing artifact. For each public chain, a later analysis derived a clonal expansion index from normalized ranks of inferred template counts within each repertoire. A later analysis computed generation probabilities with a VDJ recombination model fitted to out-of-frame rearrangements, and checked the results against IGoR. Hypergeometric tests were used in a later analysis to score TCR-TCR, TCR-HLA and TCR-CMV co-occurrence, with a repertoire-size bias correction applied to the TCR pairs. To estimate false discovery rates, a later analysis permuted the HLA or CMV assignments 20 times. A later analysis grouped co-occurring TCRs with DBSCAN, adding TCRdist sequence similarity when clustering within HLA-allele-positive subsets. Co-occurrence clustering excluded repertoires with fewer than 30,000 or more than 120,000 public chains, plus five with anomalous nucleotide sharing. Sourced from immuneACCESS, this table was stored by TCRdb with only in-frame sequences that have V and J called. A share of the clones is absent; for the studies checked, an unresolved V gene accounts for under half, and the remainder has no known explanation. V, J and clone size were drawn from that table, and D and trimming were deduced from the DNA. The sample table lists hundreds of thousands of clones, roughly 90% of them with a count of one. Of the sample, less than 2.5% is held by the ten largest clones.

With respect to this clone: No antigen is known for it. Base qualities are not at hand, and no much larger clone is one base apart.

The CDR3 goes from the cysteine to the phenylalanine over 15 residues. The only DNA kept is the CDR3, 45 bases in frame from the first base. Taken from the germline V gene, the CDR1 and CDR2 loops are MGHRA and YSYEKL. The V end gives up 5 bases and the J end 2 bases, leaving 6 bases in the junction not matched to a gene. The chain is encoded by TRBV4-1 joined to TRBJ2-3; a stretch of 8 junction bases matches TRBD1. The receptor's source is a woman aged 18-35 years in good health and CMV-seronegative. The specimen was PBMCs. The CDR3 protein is CASSSRDRPTDTQYF. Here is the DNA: TGCGCCAGCAGCAGCCGGGACAGGCCCACAGATACGCAGTATTTT.